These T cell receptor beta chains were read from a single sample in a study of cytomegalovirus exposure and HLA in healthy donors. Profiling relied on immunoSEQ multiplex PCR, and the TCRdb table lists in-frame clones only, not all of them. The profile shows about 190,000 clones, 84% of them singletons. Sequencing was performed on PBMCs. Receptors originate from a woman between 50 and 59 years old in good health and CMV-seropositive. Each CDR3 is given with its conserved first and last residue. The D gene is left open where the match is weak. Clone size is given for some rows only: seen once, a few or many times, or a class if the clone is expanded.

CDR3 DNA: TGTGCCATCAGTGGTGTGGCAGGGTCGTCTTCACCCCTCCACTTT
CDR3 protein: CAISGVAGSSSPLHF
D gene: -
J gene: TRBJ1-6
clone size: -
V gene: TRBV10-3

CDR3 DNA: TGTGCCAGCAGCCCCGGGTACAATGAGCAGTTCTTC
CDR3 protein: CASSPGYNEQFF
D gene: -
J gene: TRBJ2-1
clone size: -
V gene: TRBV7-3

CDR3 DNA: TGTGCCAGCAGAAGGACAGGAGAGAACACCGGGGAGCTGTTTTTT
CDR3 protein: CASRRTGENTGELFF
D gene: TRBD1
J gene: TRBJ2-2
clone size: -
V gene: TRBV6-5

CDR3 DNA: TGTGCCAGCAGTCCTGACAGGGGGTACGAGCAGTACTTC
CDR3 protein: CASSPDRGYEQYF
D gene: TRBD1
J gene: TRBJ2-7
clone size: -
V gene: TRBV11-3

CDR3 DNA: TGTGCCAGCGGGAACAGGGGAAAAACTGGAAACACCATATATTTT
CDR3 protein: CASGNRGKTGNTIYF
D gene: TRBD1
J gene: TRBJ1-3
clone size: -
V gene: TRBV2

CDR3 DNA: TGTGCCAGCAGTGAACATAGGGGCAGCTCGACAGGCTATGGCTACACCTTC
CDR3 protein: CASSEHRGSSTGYGYTF
D gene: -
J gene: TRBJ1-2
clone size: -
V gene: TRBV6-1

CDR3 DNA: TGTGCCAGCAGCGCATACAGGGCGGCAGCTTTCTTT
CDR3 protein: CASSAYRAAAFF
D gene: -
J gene: TRBJ1-1
clone size: -
V gene: TRBV7-2

CDR3 DNA: TGTGCCAGCAGAGAAACAGGTCGTGGCACCGGGGAGCTGTTTTTT
CDR3 protein: CASRETGRGTGELFF
D gene: -
J gene: TRBJ2-2
clone size: few
V gene: TRBV6-5

CDR3 DNA: TGTGCCAGCAGCCCGGGACTAGCGGGGGGGCGGGCAGATACGCAGTATTTT
CDR3 protein: CASSPGLAGGRADTQYF
D gene: TRBD2
J gene: TRBJ2-3
clone size: -
V gene: TRBV4-2

CDR3 DNA: TGCAGCGTGAATCCGACTAGCGGGGGTCCCTACGAGCAGTACTTC
CDR3 protein: CSVNPTSGGPYEQYF
D gene: TRBD2
J gene: TRBJ2-7
clone size: -
V gene: TRBV29-1

CDR3 DNA: TGTGCCAGCAGCCTAGCGGGGGTCTACGAGCAGTACTTC
CDR3 protein: CASSLAGVYEQYF
D gene: TRBD2
J gene: TRBJ2-7
clone size: -
V gene: TRBV11-2

CDR3 DNA: TGTGCCAGCAGCCAGACGGACACCCGTATCAGGCGGGAGCAGTTCTTC
CDR3 protein: CASSQTDTRIRREQFF
D gene: -
J gene: TRBJ2-1
clone size: -
V gene: TRBV5-5

CDR3 DNA: TGTGCCAGCAGTGAAGTGCTAGCGGGGGAGAAAGAGACCCAGTACTTC
CDR3 protein: CASSEVLAGEKETQYF
D gene: TRBD2
J gene: TRBJ2-5
clone size: -
V gene: TRBV2

CDR3 DNA: TGTGCCAGCAGCCTGACAGGAACCCAACGCGGAGCTTTCTTT
CDR3 protein: CASSLTGTQRGAFF
D gene: -
J gene: TRBJ1-1
clone size: -
V gene: TRBV7-2

CDR3 DNA: TGTGCCAGCAGTCTAGACAGGGTCTACGAGCAGTACTTC
CDR3 protein: CASSLDRVYEQYF
D gene: TRBD1
J gene: TRBJ2-7
clone size: -
V gene: TRBV6-5

CDR3 DNA: TGTGCCAGCAGCGCGGCAGGAGGGAACGAGCAGTACTTC
CDR3 protein: CASSAAGGNEQYF
D gene: -
J gene: TRBJ2-7
clone size: -
V gene: TRBV9

CDR3 DNA: TGTGCCAGCAGCTTAGGGGGCCACTGGGAGACCCAGTACTTC
CDR3 protein: CASSLGGHWETQYF
D gene: -
J gene: TRBJ2-5
clone size: -
V gene: TRBV7-8

CDR3 DNA: TGTGCCAGCAGCTTGGCGCAGGGGGCCCAAGAGACCCAGTACTTC
CDR3 protein: CASSLAQGAQETQYF
D gene: TRBD1
J gene: TRBJ2-5
clone size: -
V gene: TRBV7-9